Sequencing of this T cell receptor (beta chain) was carried out in a study of T cells after yellow fever vaccination. Study details: Where fractions had low cell numbers, libraries were prepared from them with the SMART-Seq v4 Ultra Low Input RNA kit. Findings and limits, study-wide: Booster sampling recovered most clones from primary vaccination (under 97% CD4, approximately 88% CD8).

Of note for this clonotype: Its antigen is currently unknown.

Germline V gene data show CDR1 as KGHSH and CDR2 as LQKENI. Trimming removed 0 bases from V and 0 bases from J; junction bases left unmatched: 7. The CDR3 loop spans 17 amino acids. They built TCR cDNA with 5'RACE template switching, a step that put in a universal primer site and UMIs. MiXCR, applied by TCRdb to the 5' RACE reads, yields one record per CDR3 protein. The sample holds around 250,000 distinct CDR3 sequences, roughly 7.2% seen once. J is TRBJ2-7 and V is TRBV18; 8 bases agree with TRBD2. The TCR sequence derives from a man aged 25 to 40 who received the YFV17D yellow fever vaccine. The source material was CD4+ T cells sorted from PBMCs, sampled 15 days after the yellow fever booster vaccination. For the CDR3, the DNA is TGTGCCAGCTCACCACCTAAGAGCGGGAGTAGCTCCTACGAGCAGTACTTC. Translated, it gives CASSPPKSGSSSYEQYF.